The clone carrying this TCR beta chain was found a few times. This entry is derived from a study of CD8 T cells in Susac syndrome. After extraction with the RNeasy kit, roughly 0.45 to 1 ug of the RNA was reverse transcribed using random hexamers. TCRdb ran MiXCR on the immunoSEQ multiplex PCR reads and lists one entry per CDR3 protein. This sample carries approximately 150,000 distinct CDR3 sequences, about 94% of them seen once, and the ten largest clones take more than 0.08%. The CDR3 has 14 amino acids. The ends were cut back, 1 base at V and 1 base at J, with 7 bases in the middle. Germline V gives CDR1 SGHAT, CDR2 FQNNGV.

The chain links TRBV11-2 to TRBJ2-5, with D unclear. This sequence was found in a human donor with multiple sclerosis. The sequencing input was CD4+ T cells from PBMCs. The CDR3 spells CASSLGQSQETQYF. CDR3 DNA: TGTGCCAGCAGCTTAGGGCAGTCCCAAGAGACCCAGTACTTC.